This TCR beta chain was captured by sequencing in a study of blood T cell repertoires in COVID-19. V lost 4 bases and J lost 1; bases outside the gene matches: 5. The germline V gene encodes CDR1 SGHTA and CDR2 FQGNSA. The CDR3 sequence is 15 residues long. The repertoire was sequenced with immunoSEQ multiplex PCR; TCRdb's copy has only in-frame clones and lacks some. This repertoire shows a few hundred thousand clones, about 85% found once; its top ten account for 0.85% to 0.9%. The TCR originated in a human donor with COVID-19, enrolled during active disease. The donor label of this sample is uncertain. The source material was peripheral blood. This chain connects TRBV7-2 to TRBJ2-3; 7 nucleotides match TRBD2. The chain's CDR3 is CASSWASGRTDTQYF. CDR3 sequence (DNA): TGTGCCAGCAGCTGGGCTAGCGGTCGCACAGATACGCAGTATTTT.